A selection of T cell receptor beta chains follows, all from one sample in a study of blood T cell repertoires in COVID-19. Data came from immunoSEQ multiplex PCR; TCRdb stores just in-frame clones and leaves some out. The data contain about 120,000 clones, 60% to 85% of them singletons. The specimen sequenced was peripheral blood. These receptors were taken from a man aged 70 or older with acute or convalescent COVID-19. The CDR3 runs from the conserved cysteine through the conserved F or W. The order of the fields is V gene, J gene, D gene, clone size, CDR3 protein, CDR3 DNA. D genes are given only for firm matches. Where a row states a size, it is once, few, many or the class of an expanded clone; other rows omit it.

TRBV6-5,TRBJ1-2,-,-,CASSYLGTQNYGYTF,TGTGCCAGCAGTTACTTGGGCACCCAGAACTATGGCTACACCTTC
TRBV9,TRBJ2-3,-,-,CASSRRLLLPNTDTQYF,TGTGCCAGCAGCCGACGACTCCTCCTTCCTAACACAGATACGCAGTATTTT
TRBV3-1/TRBV3-2,TRBJ2-3,-,-,CASSISTDTQYF,TGTGCCAGCAGCATAAGCACAGATACGCAGTATTTT
TRBV3-1/TRBV3-2,TRBJ2-7,TRBD1,-,CASSRPYRGRPGEQYF,TGTGCCAGCAGCCGACCGTACAGGGGGCGCCCGGGGGAGCAGTACTTC
TRBV14,TRBJ2-7,TRBD2,-,CASSQAVSGEPYEQYF,TGTGCCAGCAGCCAAGCAGTCAGCGGGGAACCCTACGAGCAGTACTTC
TRBV29-1,TRBJ2-5,-,-,CSVPLGGRWETQYF,TGCAGCGTACCTTTGGGGGGGCGATGGGAGACCCAGTACTTC
TRBV3-1/TRBV3-2,TRBJ2-4,-,-,CASSQDGQVAKNIQYF,TGTGCCAGCAGCCAAGATGGGCAGGTAGCCAAAAACATTCAGTACTTC
TRBV27,TRBJ2-3,-,-,CASSPFGGDTQYF,TGTGCCAGCAGCCCTTTCGGAGGCGATACGCAGTATTTT
TRBV14,TRBJ1-6,-,-,CASSPKESPRLTPLHF,TGTGCCAGCAGCCCCAAGGAGAGTCCTCGGTTAACACCCCTCCACTTT
TRBV27,TRBJ1-5,TRBD1,-,CASRPGQGMRYGNQPQHF,TGTGCCAGCAGGCCAGGACAGGGAATGAGATATGGCAATCAGCCCCAGCATTTT
TRBV19,TRBJ2-3,-,-,CASSDSASTDTQYF,TGTGCCAGTAGTGATAGCGCTAGCACAGATACGCAGTATTTT
TRBV18,TRBJ2-1,TRBD2,-,CASSPLSLAGARVDEQFF,TGTGCCAGCTCACCACTGTCACTAGCGGGGGCCCGAGTGGATGAGCAGTTCTTC
TRBV11-1,TRBJ1-2,-,-,CASSQNGQSYGYTF,TGTGCCAGCAGCCAAAATGGACAGTCCTATGGCTACACCTTC
TRBV9,TRBJ2-7,TRBD1,-,CASSARDRLPYEQYF,TGTGCCAGCAGCGCAAGGGACAGATTACCCTACGAGCAGTACTTC
TRBV2,TRBJ1-4,-,once,CASSGTSTVNEKLFF,TGTGCCAGCAGTGGGACATCGACAGTAAATGAAAAACTGTTTTTT
TRBV19,TRBJ2-3,TRBD2,few,CASSILAGSADTQYF,TGTGCCAGTAGTATACTAGCGGGATCGGCAGATACGCAGTATTTT
TRBV6-2/TRBV6-3,TRBJ2-1,-,-,CASSYSAGSSYNEQFF,TGTGCCAGCAGTTACTCGGCGGGAAGCTCCTACAATGAGCAGTTCTTC
TRBV9,TRBJ1-1,-,-,CASSIGENTEAFF,TGTGCCAGCAGTATAGGGGAGAACACTGAAGCTTTCTTT
TRBV19,TRBJ2-3,TRBD2,-,CASSMNFGLAGYTDTQYF,TGTGCCAGTAGTATGAATTTCGGGCTAGCGGGGTACACAGATACGCAGTATTTT
TRBV9,TRBJ1-6,-,-,CASSVAPQGASPLHF,TGTGCCAGCAGCGTAGCCCCCCAGGGTGCTTCACCCCTCCACTTT